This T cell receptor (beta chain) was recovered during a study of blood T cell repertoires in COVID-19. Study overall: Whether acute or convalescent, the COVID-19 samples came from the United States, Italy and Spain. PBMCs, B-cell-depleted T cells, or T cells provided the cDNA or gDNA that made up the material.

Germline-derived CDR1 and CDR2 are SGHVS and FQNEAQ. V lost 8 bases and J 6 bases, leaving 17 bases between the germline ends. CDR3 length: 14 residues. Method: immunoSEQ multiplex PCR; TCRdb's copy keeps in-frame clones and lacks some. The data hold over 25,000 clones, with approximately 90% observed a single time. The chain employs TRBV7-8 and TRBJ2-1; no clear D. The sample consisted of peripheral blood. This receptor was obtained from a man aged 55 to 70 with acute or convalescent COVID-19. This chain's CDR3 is CASGASNVVNEQFF. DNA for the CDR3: TGTGCCAGCGGAGCCTCTAATGTGGTCAATGAGCAGTTCTTC.